One and the same sample provided the 2 T cell receptor beta chains below, sequenced in a study of molecular identifiers for immune sequencing clone quantification. Via MiXCR, TCRdb re-called the PCR reads, giving one row per CDR3 protein. Here the sample spans around 100,000 distinct CDR3 sequences, 36% being singletons. What was sequenced was naive CD8+ T cells from blood, with Jurkat cell RNA spiked in. Subset in this sample: FACS-sorted CD8+CD4-CCR7+CD45RA+ naive T cells. Every receptor here comes from a human donor in good health. Some libraries in this study had Jurkat cell RNA spiked in.

With respect to this clonotype: Possible read error: a much larger clone is one base away. The rearrangement uses TRBV20-1 and TRBJ1-2, with 9 bases aligning to TRBD1. V was clipped by 4 bases and J by 3 bases; unmatched bases: 12. Germline V gives CDR1 DFQATT, CDR2 SNEGSKA (reference sequence). CDR3 size: 16 residues. CDR3 sequence: CSAKVTGGEVYYGYTF. CDR3 coding DNA: TGCAGTGCTAAGGTAACAGGGGGCGAAGTCTACTATGGCTACACCTTC.

This clonotype is a singleton in its sample. With a much larger clone just one base away, this may be a read error. The V gene is TRBV19, the J gene TRBJ2-1; D is unresolved. Germline CDR1 LNHDA, CDR2 SQIVND (reference sequence). This CDR3 region has 14 residues. V was pared by 2 bases and J by 8 bases, with 13 bases between. The CDR3 sequence: CASSIWGFTDEQFF. As DNA, the CDR3 is TGTGCCAGTAGTATATGGGGATTCACGGATGAGCAGTTCTTC.